The T cell receptor (beta chain) described here comes from a study of neurological immune-mediated disorders. General study results and limits: Expanded clones shared no CDR3 amino acid sequences across subjects, suggesting private repertoires in all groups.

Over 180 million TCR-beta sequences (from 15-18 subjects) were yielded by each sequencing run. TCRdb ran MiXCR on the 5' RACE reads and lists one entry per CDR3 protein. This sample carries more than 95,000 distinct CDR3 sequences, 10% to 12% of them seen once, and the ten largest clones take approximately 3.4%. The time point is: longitudinal time-point 3. Notes on this clonotype: Its antigen is currently unknown.

The sample was PBMCs. The clonotype was recovered from a female donor with HTLV-1-associated myelopathy (HAM/TSP).

CDR3 nucleotide sequence: TGTGCCAGCAGCTACAATCAAGAGACCCAGTACTTC. Residues: CASSYNQETQYF. The V gene is TRBV11-1, the J gene TRBJ2-5; D not certain. This CDR3 is 12 amino acids long. Germline V lookup: CDR1 SGHAT, CDR2 FQDESV (reference sequence). V lost 4 bases and J lost 2, with 5 bases in between.